This T cell receptor beta chain came from a study of cytomegalovirus exposure and HLA in healthy donors. Study observations and caveats: A missense DCLRE1C variant was associated with V- and J-gene trimming of TCR beta chains in a later analysis, and an independent cohort replicated the association. There were some 150 TCR beta chains listed as cytomegalovirus-associated.

Donors sampled were nominally healthy, though unrecorded immune exposures were likely. Comment on this clone: Antigen specificity is unknown.

Per the germline V gene, CDR1 is SQVTM and CDR2 is ANQGSEA. V gave up 3 bases and J gave up 7 bases; unmatched junction bases: 9. The CDR3 covers 15 residues. It was with 60 Vbeta and 13 Jbeta primers that the PCR ran. How the authors handled the data: The count from a later analysis was some 80 million unique TCR beta chains, around 11 million of them shared. Sequencing used immunoSEQ multiplex PCR; TCRdb keeps in-frame clones, though not all of them. V and J calls and clone size are as listed in that table; D and trimming were resolved from the DNA. This sample yields 210,000 or so clones, of which 65% to 85% are seen a single time; more than 0.6% belongs to the top ten.

The TCR originated in a boy aged 2-9 years in good health and CMV-seronegative. V gene TRBV29-1 combines with J gene TRBJ2-1; 10 bases are shared with TRBD2. The sequenced sample was PBMCs. The CDR3 bases are TGCAGCGTTGATCCGGGACTAGCGTCGGGGAATGAGCAGTTCTTC. This translates into CSVDPGLASGNEQFF.